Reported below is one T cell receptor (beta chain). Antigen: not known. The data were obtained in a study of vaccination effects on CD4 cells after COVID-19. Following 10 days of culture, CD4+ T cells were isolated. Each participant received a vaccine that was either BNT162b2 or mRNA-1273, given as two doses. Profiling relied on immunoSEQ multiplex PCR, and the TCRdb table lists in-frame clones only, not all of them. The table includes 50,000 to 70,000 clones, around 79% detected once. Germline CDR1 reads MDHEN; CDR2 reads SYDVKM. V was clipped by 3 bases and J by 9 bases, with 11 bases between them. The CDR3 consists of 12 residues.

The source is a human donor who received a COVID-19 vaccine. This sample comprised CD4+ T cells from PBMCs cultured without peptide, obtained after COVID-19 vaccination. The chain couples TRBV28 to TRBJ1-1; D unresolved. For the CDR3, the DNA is TGTGCCAGCAGTTTGCGTCTTGAGAAAGCTTTCTTT. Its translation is CASSLRLEKAFF.